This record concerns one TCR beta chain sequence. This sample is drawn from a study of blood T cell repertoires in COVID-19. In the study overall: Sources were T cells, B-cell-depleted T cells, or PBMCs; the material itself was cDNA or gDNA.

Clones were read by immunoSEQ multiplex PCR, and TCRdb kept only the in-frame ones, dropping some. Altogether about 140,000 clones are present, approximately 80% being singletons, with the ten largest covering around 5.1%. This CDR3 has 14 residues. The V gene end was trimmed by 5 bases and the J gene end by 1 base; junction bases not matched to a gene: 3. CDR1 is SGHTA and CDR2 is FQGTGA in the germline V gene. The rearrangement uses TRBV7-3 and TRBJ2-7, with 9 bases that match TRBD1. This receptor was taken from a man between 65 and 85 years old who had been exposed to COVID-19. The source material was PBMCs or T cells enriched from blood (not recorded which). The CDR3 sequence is CASSPDRGSYEQYF. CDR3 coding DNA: TGTGCCAGCAGCCCGGACAGGGGTTCCTACGAGCAGTACTTC.